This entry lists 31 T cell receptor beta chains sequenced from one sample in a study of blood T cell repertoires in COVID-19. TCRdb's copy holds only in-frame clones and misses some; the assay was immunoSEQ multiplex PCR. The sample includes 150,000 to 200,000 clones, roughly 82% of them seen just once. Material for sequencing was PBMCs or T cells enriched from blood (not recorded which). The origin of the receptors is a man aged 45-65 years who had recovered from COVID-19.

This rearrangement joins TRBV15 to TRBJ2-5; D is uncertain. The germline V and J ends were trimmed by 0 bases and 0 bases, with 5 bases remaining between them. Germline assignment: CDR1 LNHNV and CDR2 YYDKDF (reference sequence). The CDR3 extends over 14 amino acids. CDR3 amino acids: CATSRDQNQETQYF. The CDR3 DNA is TGTGCCACCAGCAGAGATCAGAACCAAGAGACCCAGTACTTC.

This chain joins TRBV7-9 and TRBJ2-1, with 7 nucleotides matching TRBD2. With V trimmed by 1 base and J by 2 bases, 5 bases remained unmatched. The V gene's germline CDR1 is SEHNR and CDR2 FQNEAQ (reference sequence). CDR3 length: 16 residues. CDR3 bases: TGTGCCAGCAGCTTAGGACCGGGAGGTCCCTACAATGAGCAGTTCTTC. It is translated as CASSLGPGGPYNEQFF.

CDR3 amino acids: CARVDPGDTQYF. CDR3 in DNA: TGTGCCAGGGTCGACCCGGGAGATACGCAGTATTTT. The chain joins TRBV2 to TRBJ2-3; D is unclear. This CDR3 is 12 amino acids long. The germline CDR1 and CDR2 sequences are SNHLY and FYNNEI. V was shortened by 9 bases and J by 5 bases, with 12 bases between the two germline ends.

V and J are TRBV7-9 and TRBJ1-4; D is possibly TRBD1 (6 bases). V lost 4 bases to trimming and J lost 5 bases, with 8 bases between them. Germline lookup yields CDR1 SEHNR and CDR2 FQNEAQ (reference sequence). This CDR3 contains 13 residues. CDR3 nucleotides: TGTGCCAGCAGCTGGCAGGGGAATGAAAAACTGTTTTTT. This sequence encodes CASSWQGNEKLFF.

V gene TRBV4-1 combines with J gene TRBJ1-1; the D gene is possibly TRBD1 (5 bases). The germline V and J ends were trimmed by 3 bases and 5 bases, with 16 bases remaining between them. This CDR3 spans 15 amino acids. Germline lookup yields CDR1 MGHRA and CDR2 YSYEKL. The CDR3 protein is CASSHGRGLGTEAFF. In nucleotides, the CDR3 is TGCGCCAGCAGCCATGGTCGGGGGTTGGGAACTGAAGCTTTCTTT.

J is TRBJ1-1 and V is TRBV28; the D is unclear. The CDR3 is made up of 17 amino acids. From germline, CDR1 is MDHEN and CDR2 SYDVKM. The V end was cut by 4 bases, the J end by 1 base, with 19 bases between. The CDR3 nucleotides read TGTGCCAGCAGTTCCCCGCGCGACGCGCGGGCGAACACTGAAGCTTTCTTT. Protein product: CASSSPRDARANTEAFF.

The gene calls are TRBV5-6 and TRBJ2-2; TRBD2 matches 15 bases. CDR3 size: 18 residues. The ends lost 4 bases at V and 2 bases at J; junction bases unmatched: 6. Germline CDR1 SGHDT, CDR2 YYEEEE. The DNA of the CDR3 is TGTGCCAGCAGCGCGGGACTAGCGGGGGGACCCAACACCGGGGAGCTGTTTTTT. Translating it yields CASSAGLAGGPNTGELFF.

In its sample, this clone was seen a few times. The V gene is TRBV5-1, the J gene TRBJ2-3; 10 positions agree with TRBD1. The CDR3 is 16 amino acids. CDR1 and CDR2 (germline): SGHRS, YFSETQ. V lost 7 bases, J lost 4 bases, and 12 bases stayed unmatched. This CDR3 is CASSQAGQGIPDTQYF. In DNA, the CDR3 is TGCGCCAGCTCACAAGCGGGACAGGGGATACCAGATACGCAGTATTTT.

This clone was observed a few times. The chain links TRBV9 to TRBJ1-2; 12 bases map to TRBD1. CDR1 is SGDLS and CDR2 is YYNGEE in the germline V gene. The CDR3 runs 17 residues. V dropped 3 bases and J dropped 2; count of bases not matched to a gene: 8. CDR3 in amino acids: CASSEGDRGLANYGYTF. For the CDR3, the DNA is TGTGCCAGCAGCGAGGGGGACAGGGGGCTCGCGAACTATGGCTACACCTTC.

As DNA, the CDR3 is TGTGCCAGCAGTGAAGGGCAGGGAAGCAATCAGCCCCAGCATTTT. Translation gives CASSEGQGSNQPQHF. The chain links TRBV2 to TRBJ1-5, with D maybe TRBD1 (5 bases). This CDR3 spans 15 amino acids. Germline V gene sequence: CDR1 SNHLY, CDR2 FYNNEI. Trimming took off 1 base at V and 1 base at J, with 8 bases between the two ends. Supplemented by reference TRBV2 and TRBJ1-5, the full variable domain reads EPEVTQTPSHQVTQMGQEVILRCVPISNHLYFYWYRQILGQKVEFLVSFYNNEISEKSEIFDDQFSVERPDGSNFTLKIRSTKLEDSAMYFCASSEGQGSNQPQHFGDGTRLSIL.

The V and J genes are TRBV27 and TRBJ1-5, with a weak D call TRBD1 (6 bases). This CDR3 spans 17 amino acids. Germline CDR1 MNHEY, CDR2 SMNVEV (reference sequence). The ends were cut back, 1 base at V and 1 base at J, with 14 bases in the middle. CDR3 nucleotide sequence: TGTGCCAGCAGTTTATATCCCCCACAGGGAAGCAATCAGCCCCAGCATTTT. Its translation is CASSLYPPQGSNQPQHF.

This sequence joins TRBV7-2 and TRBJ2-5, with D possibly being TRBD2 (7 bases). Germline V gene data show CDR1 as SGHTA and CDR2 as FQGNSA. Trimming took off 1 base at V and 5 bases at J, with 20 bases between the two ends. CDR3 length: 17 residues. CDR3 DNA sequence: TGTGCCAGCAGCTTAGGCTCTGGGGGGGGCGGGCGGGAGACCCAGTACTTC. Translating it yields CASSLGSGGGGRETQYF.

CDR3 sequence reads: CASSQATGSYNEQFF. The CDR3 DNA follows: TGTGCCAGCAGCCAAGCGACAGGGTCCTACAATGAGCAGTTCTTC. The rearrangement uses TRBV3-1 (or the pseudogene TRBV3-2) and TRBJ2-1; 7 bases match TRBD1. The V gene's germline CDR1 is LGHDT and CDR2 YNNKEL (reference sequence). The CDR3 length is 15 residues. After removal of 1 base from V and 1 base from J, the junction contained 1 base not matched to a gene.

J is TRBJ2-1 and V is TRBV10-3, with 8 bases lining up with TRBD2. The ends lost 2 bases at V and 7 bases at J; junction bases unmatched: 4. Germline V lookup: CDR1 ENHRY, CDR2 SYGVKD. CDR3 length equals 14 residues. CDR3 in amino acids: CAISEGLAQNEQFF. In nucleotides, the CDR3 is TGTGCCATCAGTGAGGGACTAGCCCAGAATGAGCAGTTCTTC.

In nucleotides, the CDR3 is TGCAGCGTACGGGACAGGGGTGGCTATGGCTACACCTTC. Its protein is CSVRDRGGYGYTF. The chain has TRBV29-1 and TRBJ1-2; 10 bases align to TRBD1. The CDR3 runs 13 residues. Germline assignment: CDR1 SQVTM and CDR2 ANQGSEA. The V gene end was trimmed by 6 bases and the J gene end by 4 bases; junction bases not matched to a gene: 5.

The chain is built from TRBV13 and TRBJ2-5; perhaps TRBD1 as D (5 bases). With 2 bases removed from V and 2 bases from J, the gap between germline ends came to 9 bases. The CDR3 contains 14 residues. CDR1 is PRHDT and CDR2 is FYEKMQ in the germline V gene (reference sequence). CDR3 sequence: CASSLSRGQETQYF. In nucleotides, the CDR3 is TGTGCCAGCAGCTTAAGTAGGGGTCAAGAGACCCAGTACTTC.

The chain's CDR3 is CASSVAGTGNTGELFF. CDR3 nucleotides: TGTGCCAGCAGCGTAGCCGGGACAGGGAACACCGGGGAGCTGTTTTTT. The rearrangement links TRBV9 to TRBJ2-2, with 8 bases identical to TRBD1. V lost 0 bases to trimming and J lost 1 base; unmatched junction nucleotides: 2. Germline CDR1 and CDR2: SGDLS and YYNGEE. There are 16 residues in the CDR3.

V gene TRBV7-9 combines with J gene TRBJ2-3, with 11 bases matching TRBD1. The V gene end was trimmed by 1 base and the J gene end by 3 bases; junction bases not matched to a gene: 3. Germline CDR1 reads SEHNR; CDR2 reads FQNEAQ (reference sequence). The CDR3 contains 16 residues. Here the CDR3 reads CASSLVGTGGTDTQYF. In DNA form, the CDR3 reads TGTGCCAGCAGCTTAGTAGGGACAGGGGGTACAGATACGCAGTATTTT. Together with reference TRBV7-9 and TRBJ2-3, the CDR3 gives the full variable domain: DTGVSQNPRHKITKRGQNVTFRCDPISEHNRLYWYRQTLGQGPEFLTYFQNEAQLEKSRLLSDRFSAERPKGSFSTLEIQRTEQGDSAMYLCASSLVGTGGTDTQYFGPGTRLTVL.

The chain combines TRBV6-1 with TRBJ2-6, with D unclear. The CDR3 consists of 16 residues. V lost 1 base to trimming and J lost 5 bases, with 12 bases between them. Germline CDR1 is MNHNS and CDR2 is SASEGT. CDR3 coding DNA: TGTGCCAGCAGTGAAGGAGTAAGCGCTTGGGCCAACGTCCTGACTTTC. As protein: CASSEGVSAWANVLTF.

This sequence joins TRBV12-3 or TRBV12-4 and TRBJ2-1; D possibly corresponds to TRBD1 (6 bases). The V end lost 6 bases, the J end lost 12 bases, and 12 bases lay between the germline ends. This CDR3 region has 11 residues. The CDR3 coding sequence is TGTGCCAGCAGCACAGGGTGGGGGCAGTTCTTC. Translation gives CASSTGWGQFF.

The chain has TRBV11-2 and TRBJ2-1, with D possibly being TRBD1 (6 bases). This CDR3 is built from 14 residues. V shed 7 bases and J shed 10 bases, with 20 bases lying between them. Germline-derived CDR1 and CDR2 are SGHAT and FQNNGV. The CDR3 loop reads CASTDRPPNGEQFF. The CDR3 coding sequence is TGTGCCAGCACCGACAGGCCCCCCAATGGGGAGCAGTTCTTC.

The CDR3 loop is CASSYTGTSSYNEQFF. The CDR3 DNA follows: TGTGCCAGCAGTTACACCGGGACTAGCTCCTACAATGAGCAGTTCTTC. The chain joins TRBV6-5 to TRBJ2-1, with TRBD2 identical over 8 bases. Germline CDR1 and CDR2: MNHEY and SVGAGI. The CDR3 consists of 16 residues. V dropped 2 bases and J dropped 0; count of bases not matched to a gene: 3.

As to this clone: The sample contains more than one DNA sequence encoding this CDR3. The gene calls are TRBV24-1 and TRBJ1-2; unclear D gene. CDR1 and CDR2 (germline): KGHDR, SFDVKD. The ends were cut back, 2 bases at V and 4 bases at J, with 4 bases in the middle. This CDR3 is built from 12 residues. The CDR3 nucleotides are TGTGCCACCAGTGATTCCCTCTATGGCTACACCTTC. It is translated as CATSDSLYGYTF.

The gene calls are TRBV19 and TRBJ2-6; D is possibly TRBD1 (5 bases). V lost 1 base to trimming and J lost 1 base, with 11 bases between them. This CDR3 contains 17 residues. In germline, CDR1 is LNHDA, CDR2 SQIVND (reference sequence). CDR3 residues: CASSIGQLSSGANVLTF. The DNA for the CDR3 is TGTGCCAGTAGTATAGGACAGCTGTCATCTGGGGCCAACGTCCTGACTTTC.

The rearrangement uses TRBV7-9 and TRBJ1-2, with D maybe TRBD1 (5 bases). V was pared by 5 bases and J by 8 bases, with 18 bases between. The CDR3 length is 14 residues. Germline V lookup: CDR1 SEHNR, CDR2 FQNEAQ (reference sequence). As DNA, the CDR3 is TGTGCCAGCAGCCCCCCCCAGGGAATCCGGGGCTACACCTTC. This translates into CASSPPQGIRGYTF.

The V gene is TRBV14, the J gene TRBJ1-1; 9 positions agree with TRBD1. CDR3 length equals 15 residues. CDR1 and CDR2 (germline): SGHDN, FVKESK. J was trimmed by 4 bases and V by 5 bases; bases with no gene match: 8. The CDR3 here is CASSEQGAVGTEAFF. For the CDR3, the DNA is TGTGCCAGCAGCGAACAGGGGGCCGTTGGCACTGAAGCTTTCTTT.

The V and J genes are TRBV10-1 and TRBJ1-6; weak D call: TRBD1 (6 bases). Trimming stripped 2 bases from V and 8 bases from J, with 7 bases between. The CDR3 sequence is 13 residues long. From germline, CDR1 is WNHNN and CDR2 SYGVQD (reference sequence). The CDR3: CASSEDRHSPLHF. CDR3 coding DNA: TGCGCCAGCAGTGAGGACAGGCATTCACCCCTCCACTTT.

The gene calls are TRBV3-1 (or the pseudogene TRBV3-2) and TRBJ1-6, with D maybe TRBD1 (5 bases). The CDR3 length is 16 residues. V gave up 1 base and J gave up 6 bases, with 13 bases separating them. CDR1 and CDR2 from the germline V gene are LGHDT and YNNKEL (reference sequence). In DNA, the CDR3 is TGTGCCAGCAGCCAAGCGGGGGGACTGATTAATTCACCCCTCCACTTT. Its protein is CASSQAGGLINSPLHF.

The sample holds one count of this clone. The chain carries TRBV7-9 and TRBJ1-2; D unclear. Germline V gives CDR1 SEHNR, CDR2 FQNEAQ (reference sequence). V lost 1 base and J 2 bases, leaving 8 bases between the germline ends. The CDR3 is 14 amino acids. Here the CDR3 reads CASSLDLQNYGYTF. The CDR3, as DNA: TGTGCCAGCAGCTTAGACCTCCAGAACTATGGCTACACCTTC.

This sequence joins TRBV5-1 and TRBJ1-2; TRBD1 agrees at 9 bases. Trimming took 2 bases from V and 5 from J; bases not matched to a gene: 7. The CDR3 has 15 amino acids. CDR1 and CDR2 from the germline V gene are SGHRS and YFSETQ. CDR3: CASSLQTGGSYGYTF. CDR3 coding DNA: TGCGCCAGCAGCTTACAAACAGGGGGCTCTTATGGCTACACCTTC.

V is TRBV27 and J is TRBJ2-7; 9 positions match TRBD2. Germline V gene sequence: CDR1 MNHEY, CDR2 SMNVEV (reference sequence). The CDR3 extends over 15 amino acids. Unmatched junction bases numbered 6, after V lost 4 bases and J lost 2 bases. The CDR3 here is CASSSPLAGTYEQYF. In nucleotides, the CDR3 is TGTGCCAGCAGTTCCCCCCTAGCGGGGACCTACGAGCAGTACTTC.